This T cell receptor (beta chain) was sequenced during a study of graft-versus-host responses after intestinal transplantation. Whole-study context: Multivisceral, liver-intestinal, or isolated intestinal grafts were transplanted into recipients. After anti-thymocyte globulin induction, recipients took tacrolimus and steroids for around three years.

CDR1 is MDHEN, CDR2 SYDVKM, per germline. This CDR3 comprises 16 residues. Trimming stripped 2 bases from V and 3 bases from J, with 17 bases between. Sequencing used immunoSEQ multiplex PCR; TCRdb keeps in-frame clones, though not all of them. The repertoire holds 15,000 to 20,000 clones, with approximately 86% as singletons. As regards this clone: Its cognate antigen is unknown.

General study points: Early declines in HvG clones that occurred post-transplant were associated with peak circulating GvH clone levels. In recipient marrow, GvH clones were found, and some appeared first in ileum or blood.

The sample was bone marrow, taken around 130 days after transplant. This clonotype was obtained from a human patient who received an intestinal transplant, so some T cells may come from the graft donor. The V call is TRBV28, the J call TRBJ2-7; perhaps TRBD2 as D (6 bases). In nucleotides, the CDR3 is TGTGCCAGCAGTTTACCCCCAGCGGGCTTCCACTACGAGCAGTACTTC. Protein sequence: CASSLPPAGFHYEQYF.